These 8 T cell receptor beta chains were sequenced from one sample in a study of low-dose radiotherapy and immunotherapy resistance in tumors. Time point specified: before trial treatment. Both TCRalpha and TCRbeta chains were reverse transcribed with V-gene-specific primers. Amplification, which lasted 20 PCR cycles, used a constant-region primer and V-primer adapter to amplify TCRs. TCRdb re-called the reads through MiXCR, storing one row per CDR3 protein. The data show around 99,000 distinct CDR3 sequences, more than 7.5% seen once. Sequencing was performed on PBMCs, taken before treatment. These receptor sequences come from a male donor with prostate cancer.

Many counts were recorded for this clonotype. The chain couples TRBV6-2 or TRBV6-3 to TRBJ2-7, with 9 nucleotides matching TRBD1. The CDR3 is 14 residues long. The V gene's germline CDR1 is MNHEY and CDR2 SVGEGT. The ends lost 5 bases at V and 4 bases at J; junction bases unmatched: 6. The CDR3 protein is CASSQGQGFYEQYF. The DNA for the CDR3 is TGTGCCAGCAGTCAAGGACAGGGGTTTTACGAGCAGTACTTC.

This clonotype was detected ten times or more. This chain connects TRBV4-1 to TRBJ2-6, with no clear D. Germline V gene data show CDR1 as MGHRA and CDR2 as YSYEKL. The CDR3 spans 16 residues. The V and J ends lost 1 base and 0 bases respectively, with 7 bases between them. In DNA, the CDR3 is TGCGCCAGCAGCCAAGGTTTATTCTCTGGGGCCAACGTCCTGACTTTC. As protein: CASSQGLFSGANVLTF.

The V call is TRBV27, the J call TRBJ2-1; TRBD1 aligns across 7 bases. The germline V gene encodes CDR1 MNHEY and CDR2 SMNVEV (reference sequence). J was trimmed by 0 bases and V by 3 bases; bases with no gene match: 5. The CDR3 sequence is 16 residues long. The CDR3 bases are TGTGCCAGCAGTTTTATGTGGGACAGCTCCTACAATGAGCAGTTCTTC. Its translation: CASSFMWDSSYNEQFF.

This clonotype showed up many times. J is TRBJ2-4 and V is TRBV4-1; the D is unclear. Between the trimmed V and J ends, which lost 0 bases and 0 bases, there was a span of 12 bases. CDR3 size: 17 residues. Germline V gene sequence: CDR1 MGHRA, CDR2 YSYEKL. CDR3: CASSQDWAELAKNIQYF. Written as DNA, the CDR3 is TGCGCCAGCAGCCAAGACTGGGCAGAACTAGCCAAAAACATTCAGTACTTC.

This sequence joins TRBV3-1 and TRBJ1-4, with D perhaps matching TRBD1 (5 bases). This CDR3 has 15 residues. Germline V gene data show CDR1 as LGHDT and CDR2 as YNNKEL (reference sequence). Trimming removed 1 base from V and 1 base from J, with 7 bases in between. The DNA for the CDR3 is TGTGCCAGCAGCCAAGTCAGGGAAACTAATGAAAAACTGTTTTTT. It translates to CASSQVRETNEKLFF. Complete variable domain (other parts from reference TRBV3-1 and TRBJ1-4): DTAVSQTPKYLVTQMGNDKSIKCEQNLGHDTMYWYKQDSKKFLKIMFSYNNKELIINETVPNRFSPKSPDKAHLNLHINSLELGDSAVYFCASSQVRETNEKLFFGSGTQLSVL.

This clonotype appeared many times. The chain recombines TRBV20-1 with TRBJ1-5, with D perhaps matching TRBD1 (5 bases). Trimming pared 1 base from V and 2 bases from J, leaving 9 bases between. Germline V gene data show CDR1 as DFQATT and CDR2 as SNEGSKA (reference sequence). The CDR3 extends over 14 amino acids. As DNA, the CDR3 is TGCAGTGCTAGAGGGGGGGATCGCAATCAGCCCCAGCATTTT. Protein: CSARGGDRNQPQHF.

At least ten counts were recorded for this clonotype. The rearrangement uses TRBV7-8 and TRBJ2-3, with 7 positions matching TRBD2. This CDR3 spans 12 amino acids. CDR1 is SGHVS, CDR2 FQNEAQ, per germline. The junction had 4 bases not matched to a gene; V was cut back by 11 bases and J by 2 bases. CDR3 residues: CASRLATDTQYF. The CDR3 nucleotides are TGTGCCTCGCGACTAGCCACAGATACGCAGTATTTT.

This clonotype showed up many times. V usage is TRBV7-9 and J usage is TRBJ1-4, with a possible D match to TRBD1 (6 bases). V gave up 5 bases and J gave up 4 bases, with 11 bases separating them. Germline CDR1 SEHNR, CDR2 FQNEAQ (reference sequence). This CDR3 is 14 amino acids long. The CDR3 DNA is TGTGCCAGCAGCGAACAGGGCCTTAATGAAAAACTGTTTTTT. Translating gives CASSEQGLNEKLFF.